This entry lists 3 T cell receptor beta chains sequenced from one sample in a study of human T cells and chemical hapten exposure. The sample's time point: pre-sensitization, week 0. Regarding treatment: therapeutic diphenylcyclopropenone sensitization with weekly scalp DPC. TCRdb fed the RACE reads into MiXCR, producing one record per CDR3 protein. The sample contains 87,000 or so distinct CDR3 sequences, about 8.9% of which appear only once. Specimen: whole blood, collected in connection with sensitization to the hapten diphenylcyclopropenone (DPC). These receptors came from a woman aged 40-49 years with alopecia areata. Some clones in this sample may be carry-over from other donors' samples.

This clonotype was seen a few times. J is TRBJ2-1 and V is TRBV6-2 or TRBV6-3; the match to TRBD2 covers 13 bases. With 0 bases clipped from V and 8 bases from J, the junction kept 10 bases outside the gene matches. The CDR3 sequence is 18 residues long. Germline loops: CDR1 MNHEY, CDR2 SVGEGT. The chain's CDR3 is CASSYSRLAGGPSDEQFF. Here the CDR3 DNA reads TGTGCCAGCAGTTACTCGAGACTAGCGGGGGGACCATCCGATGAGCAGTTCTTC.

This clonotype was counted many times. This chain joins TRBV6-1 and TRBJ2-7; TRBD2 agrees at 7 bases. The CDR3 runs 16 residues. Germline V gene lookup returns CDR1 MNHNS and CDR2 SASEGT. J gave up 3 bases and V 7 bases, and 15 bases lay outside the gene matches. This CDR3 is CASIWGGEVGYYEQYF. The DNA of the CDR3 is TGTGCCAGCATCTGGGGAGGGGAGGTGGGATACTACGAGCAGTACTTC.

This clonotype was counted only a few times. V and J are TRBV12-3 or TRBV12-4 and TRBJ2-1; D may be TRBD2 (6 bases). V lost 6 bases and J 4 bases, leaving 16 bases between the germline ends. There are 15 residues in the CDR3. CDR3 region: CASRAGLLLYNEQFF. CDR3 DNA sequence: TGTGCCAGCAGGGCGGGACTTCTATTATACAATGAGCAGTTCTTC.